This T cell receptor beta chain was profiled in a study of CD8+CD57+ T cells in acquired aplastic anemia. Germline CDR1 reads LNHNV; CDR2 reads YYDKDF (reference sequence). CDR3 size: 14 residues. Trimming removed 5 bases from V and 0 bases from J, with 8 bases in between. This clonotype came up a few times. Its target is not known. Study-level points and caveats: A set of twenty-nine CD8+ CDR3 sequences was shared between patients and controls, and these sequences appeared highly expressed in patients.

Genomic DNA served as template for TCR beta VDJ and CDR3 profiling. MiXCR, applied by TCRdb to the reads, yields one record per CDR3 protein. The data contain about 160,000 distinct CDR3 sequences, around 48% of them singletons. All sequencing subjects had displayed CD8+CD57+ cell expansion on flow cytometry. A severe acquired aplastic anemia diagnosis applied to all patients. Sampling of blood occurred while the patients had still received no therapy. The chain is built from TRBV15 and TRBJ1-5; D uncertain. Sample: sorted CD4+, CD8+, or CD8+CD57+ T cells (not recorded which) from PBMCs. The clonotype comes from a human donor with aplastic anemia. As DNA, the CDR3 is TGTGCCACCAGCGAGGGTAATAGCAATCAGCCCCAGCATTTT. This encodes CATSEGNSNQPQHF.